Listed below are T cell receptor beta chains from one sample, sequenced in a study of low-dose radiotherapy and immunotherapy resistance in tumors. TCRdb reprocessed the reads with MiXCR, giving one entry per CDR3 protein. Of under 60,000 distinct CDR3 sequences listed, around 34% were seen once; the top ten hold approximately 8%. Material: PBMCs, obtained after low-dose radiotherapy plus immunotherapy. These receptors originate from a male donor with rectosigmoid adenocarcinoma. The CDR3 runs from the conserved cysteine through the conserved F or W. Each record gives: CDR3 protein, CDR3 DNA, V gene, clone size, J gene, D gene. The D gene is left open where the match is weak. For some rows the clone size is stated as once, few or many, or as a class when expanded; others skip it.

CDR3 protein: CASSLAGDSALGGYTF; CDR3 DNA: TGTGCCAGCAGCTTAGCCGGGGACAGCGCCCTAGGTGGCTACACCTTC; V gene: TRBV7-6; clone size: many; J gene: TRBJ1-2; D gene: TRBD1
CDR3 protein: CASSVGPATEAFF; CDR3 DNA: TGTGCCAGCAGTGTAGGCCCCGCCACTGAAGCTTTCTTT; V gene: TRBV12-3/TRBV12-4; clone size: many; J gene: TRBJ1-1; D gene: .
CDR3 protein: CASSPGQGADTEAFF; CDR3 DNA: TGTGCCAGCAGCCCAGGACAGGGGGCCGACACTGAAGCTTTCTTT; V gene: TRBV12-3/TRBV12-4; clone size: .; J gene: TRBJ1-1; D gene: TRBD1
CDR3 protein: CASSPPRSTDTQYF; CDR3 DNA: TGTGCCAGCAGCCCGCCCCGAAGCACAGATACGCAGTATTTT; V gene: TRBV3-1; clone size: .; J gene: TRBJ2-3; D gene: .
CDR3 protein: CASSATPGGYFEQFF; CDR3 DNA: TGCGCCAGCAGCGCCACGCCGGGGGGCTATTTTGAGCAGTTCTTC; V gene: TRBV5-1; clone size: .; J gene: TRBJ2-1; D gene: .
CDR3 protein: CASSAGPRGGAKNIQYF; CDR3 DNA: TGTGCCAGCAGCGCCGGTCCACGGGGGGGGGCCAAAAACATTCAGTACTTC; V gene: TRBV7-9; clone size: many; J gene: TRBJ2-4; D gene: TRBD2
CDR3 protein: CASSVEGNSPLHF; CDR3 DNA: TGTGCCAGCAGCGTAGAGGGTAATTCACCCCTCCACTTT; V gene: TRBV9; clone size: many; J gene: TRBJ1-6; D gene: .
CDR3 protein: CASSAGGQANYGYTF; CDR3 DNA: TGTGCCAGCAGCGCAGGGGGGCAAGCAAACTATGGCTACACCTTC; V gene: TRBV9; clone size: .; J gene: TRBJ1-2; D gene: TRBD1
CDR3 protein: CASSLALGKNTEAFF; CDR3 DNA: TGCGCCAGCAGCTTGGCCCTGGGCAAGAACACTGAAGCTTTCTTT; V gene: TRBV5-1; clone size: .; J gene: TRBJ1-1; D gene: .
CDR3 protein: CASSLGNRLYGYTF; CDR3 DNA: TGTGCCAGCAGTTTGGGTAACAGACTCTATGGCTACACCTTC; V gene: TRBV28; clone size: many; J gene: TRBJ1-2; D gene: .
CDR3 protein: CASSRRLAGVNTGELFF; CDR3 DNA: TGTGCCAGCAGCCGACGACTGGCAGGAGTGAACACCGGGGAGCTGTTTTTT; V gene: TRBV21-1; clone size: many; J gene: TRBJ2-2; D gene: .
CDR3 protein: CATSDLSRGGPNTGELFF; CDR3 DNA: TGTGCCACCAGTGATTTGTCGCGGGGGGGACCGAACACCGGGGAGCTGTTTTTT; V gene: TRBV24-1; clone size: .; J gene: TRBJ2-2; D gene: TRBD2
CDR3 protein: CASSPGSGSRETQYF; CDR3 DNA: TGTGCCAGCTCACCAGGAAGCGGATCTAGAGAGACCCAGTACTTC; V gene: TRBV18; clone size: many; J gene: TRBJ2-5; D gene: .
CDR3 protein: CASSLELAGREQYF; CDR3 DNA: TGCGCCAGCAGCTTGGAACTAGCGGGAAGGGAGCAGTACTTC; V gene: TRBV5-1; clone size: .; J gene: TRBJ2-7; D gene: TRBD2
CDR3 protein: CASSEVGWGDVSQPQHF; CDR3 DNA: TGTGCCAGCAGTGAAGTAGGTTGGGGAGACGTCAGTCAGCCCCAGCATTTT; V gene: TRBV6-8; clone size: .; J gene: TRBJ1-5; D gene: .
CDR3 protein: CASSAYREGYDTEAFF; CDR3 DNA: TGTGCCAGCAGTGCTTACAGGGAAGGGTACGACACTGAAGCTTTCTTT; V gene: TRBV6-8; clone size: few; J gene: TRBJ1-1; D gene: .
CDR3 protein: CASSPYTGELFF; CDR3 DNA: TGCGCCAGCAGCCCCTACACCGGGGAGCTGTTTTTT; V gene: TRBV4-3; clone size: many; J gene: TRBJ2-2; D gene: .
CDR3 protein: CASSYSTDRGEQYF; CDR3 DNA: TGTGCCAGCAGTTACTCGACGGATCGTGGGGAGCAGTACTTC; V gene: TRBV6-2/TRBV6-3; clone size: many; J gene: TRBJ2-7; D gene: .
CDR3 protein: CASSLLRTGLAEQYF; CDR3 DNA: TGTGCCAGTAGTCTACTCAGGACGGGGCTGGCCGAGCAGTACTTC; V gene: TRBV19; clone size: many; J gene: TRBJ2-7; D gene: .
CDR3 protein: CASSLTQGVQETQYF; CDR3 DNA: TGTGCCAGCAGCCTGACACAAGGTGTACAAGAGACCCAGTACTTC; V gene: TRBV7-9; clone size: once; J gene: TRBJ2-5; D gene: .
CDR3 protein: CASSRELGVETQYF; CDR3 DNA: TGTGCCAGCAGCCGAGAACTAGGGGTGGAGACCCAGTACTTC; V gene: TRBV14; clone size: many; J gene: TRBJ2-5; D gene: .
CDR3 protein: CASSLLGQRGANTGELFF; CDR3 DNA: TGTGCCAGTAGTCTGTTGGGCCAACGGGGGGCGAACACCGGGGAGCTGTTTTTT; V gene: TRBV19; clone size: many; J gene: TRBJ2-2; D gene: TRBD2
CDR3 protein: CASSGHTTGVGELFF; CDR3 DNA: TGTGCCAGCAGCGGGCATACCACAGGGGTCGGGGAGCTGTTTTTT; V gene: TRBV9; clone size: few; J gene: TRBJ2-2; D gene: TRBD1
CDR3 protein: CASSQDASGGPARELFF; CDR3 DNA: TGTGCCAGCAGCCAAGATGCTAGCGGGGGGCCCGCCCGGGAGCTGTTTTTT; V gene: TRBV4-2; clone size: many; J gene: TRBJ2-2; D gene: TRBD2
CDR3 protein: CASSLARGQGTGELFF; CDR3 DNA: TGTGCCAGCAGCTTAGCGAGGGGGCAGGGCACCGGGGAGCTGTTTTTT; V gene: TRBV7-2; clone size: few; J gene: TRBJ2-2; D gene: TRBD1
CDR3 protein: CASSFSGTRETQYF; CDR3 DNA: TGTGCCAGCAGCTTCTCTGGAACCCGGGAGACCCAGTACTTC; V gene: TRBV7-9; clone size: many; J gene: TRBJ2-5; D gene: .